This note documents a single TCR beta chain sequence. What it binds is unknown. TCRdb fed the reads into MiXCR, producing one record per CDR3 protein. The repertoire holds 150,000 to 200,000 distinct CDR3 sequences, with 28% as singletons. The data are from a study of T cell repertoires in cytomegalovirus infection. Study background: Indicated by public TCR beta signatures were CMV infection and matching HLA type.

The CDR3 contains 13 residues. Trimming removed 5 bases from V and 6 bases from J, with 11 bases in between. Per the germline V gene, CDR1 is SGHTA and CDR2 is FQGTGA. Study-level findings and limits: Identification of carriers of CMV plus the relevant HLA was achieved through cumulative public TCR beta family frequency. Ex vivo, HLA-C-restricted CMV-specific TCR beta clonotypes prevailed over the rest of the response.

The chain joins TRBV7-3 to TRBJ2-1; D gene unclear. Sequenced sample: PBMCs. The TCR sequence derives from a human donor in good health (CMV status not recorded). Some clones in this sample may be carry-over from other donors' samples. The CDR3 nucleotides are TGTGCCAGCAGCCCAATCGCTGGCAATGAGCAGTTCTTC. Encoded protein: CASSPIAGNEQFF.